The 5 T cell receptor beta chains in this list originate from one sample, sequenced in a study of blood T cells in healthy people across ages. A second PCR, run for roughly 6 to 11 cycles, used a sample-barcoded 5' primer plus a J-beta primer mix. One entry per CDR3 protein, called by TCRdb with MiXCR from the 5' RACE reads. This table holds approximately 1.5 million distinct CDR3 sequences, roughly 43% found once. Sample: blood. The receptor source for this set is a woman aged 18 to 35 in good health.

This clonotype was detected only a few times. This chain joins TRBV20-1 and TRBJ2-4, with 10 bases identical to TRBD2. V lost 3 bases to trimming and J lost 13 bases; unmatched junction nucleotides: 15. CDR1 and CDR2 (germline): DFQATT, SNEGSKA (reference sequence). The CDR3 length is 15 residues. DNA for the CDR3: TGCAGTGCTAGTACCGGACTAGCGGCCTACAATGAGCAGTACTTC. It yields the protein CSASTGLAAYNEQYF.

Details on this clonotype: One end of the junction varies from germline; a read error may be responsible. The genes are TRBV7-9 and TRBJ1-2; TRBD1 might be the D (6 bases). The CDR3 totals 13 residues. Germline V gene data show CDR1 as SEHNR and CDR2 as FQNEAQ (reference sequence). The CDR3 region is CAGSAGTTDGYTF. DNA of the CDR3: TGTGCCGGCAGCGCCGGGACAACCGATGGCTACACCTTC. The full variable domain, with the rest looked up from reference TRBV7-9 and TRBJ1-2, is DTGVSQNPRHKITKRGQNVTFRCDPISEHNRLYWYRQTLGQGPEFLTYFQNEAQLEKSRLLSDRFSAERPKGSFSTLEIQRTEQGDSAMYLCAGSAGTTDGYTFGSGTRLTVV.

The CDR3 is CSAPRGGDTGELFF. CDR3 bases: TGCAGTGCCCCCAGGGGGGGGGACACCGGGGAGCTGTTTTTT. This chain joins TRBV20-1 and TRBJ2-2; either TRBD1 or TRBD2 may supply D (7 bases each). The germline V gene has CDR1 DFQATT and CDR2 SNEGSKA (reference sequence). This CDR3 has 14 residues. Trimming took 6 bases from V and 3 from J, leaving 14 bases between them.

The chain recombines TRBV3-1 with TRBJ1-4; D perhaps matches TRBD1 (5 bases). Trimming removed 5 bases at V and 7 bases at J, with 17 bases between. The CDR3 totals 15 residues. CDR1 and CDR2 from the germline V gene are LGHDT and YNNKEL (reference sequence). CDR3 amino acids: CASSTLGAASEKLFF. CDR3 sequence (DNA): TGTGCCAGCAGCACTCTCGGGGCGGCGAGTGAAAAACTGTTTTTT.

This clonotype was counted a few times. The rearrangement uses TRBV20-1 and TRBJ2-5, with D possibly being TRBD1 (6 bases). The CDR3 has 12 residues. Germline loops: CDR1 DFQATT, CDR2 SNEGSKA (reference sequence). V dropped 6 bases and J dropped 2 bases, with 10 bases sitting between them. The CDR3, as DNA: TGCAGTGCATACAGGGCACAAGAGACCCAGTACTTC. Its protein product is CSAYRAQETQYF.